This T cell receptor beta chain was sequenced during a study of graft-versus-host responses after intestinal transplantation. A remark on this clone: The target antigen is unknown.

Some clones are missing from TCRdb's copy, which holds only in-frame ones; the method was immunoSEQ multiplex PCR. The sample has 90,000 to 95,000 clones, around 90% seen once. This CDR3 comprises 14 residues. CDR1 is SNHLY and CDR2 is FYNNEI in the germline V gene. With 6 bases clipped from V and 12 bases from J, the junction kept 9 bases outside the gene matches. The sequence was obtained from a human donor who received an intestinal transplant. The source material was unstimulated CD8+ T cells sorted from spleen or lymph node cells, sampled before intestinal transplant. The chain carries TRBV2 and TRBJ2-1, with 12 bases fitting TRBD2. The CDR3 DNA sequence: TGTGCCAGCAGCGGTACTAGCGGGAGGCCCAGGCAGTTCTTC. Protein product: CASSGTSGRPRQFF.